This T cell receptor (beta chain) was captured by sequencing in a study of cytomegalovirus exposure and HLA in healthy donors. Per the germline V gene, CDR1 is SGHDT and CDR2 is YYEEEE. Deletions cut 0 bases from V and 6 bases from J, with 15 bases between. This CDR3 is built from 15 residues. PCR was performed using 60 Vbeta and 13 Jbeta primers. TCRdb's table, derived via immunoSEQ multiplex PCR, lists solely in-frame clones and lacks some. Of roughly 110,000 clones in the sample, roughly 82% are singletons; the top ten hold less than 3.5%. Whole-study findings and limits: Using the classifier, cytomegalovirus status was reportedly diagnosed with high specificity and sensitivity. Later, TCR association rates were found to vary by HLA locus, highest for DRB1 and lowest for HLA-C.

On this clone itself: Its antigen is undetermined.

The receptor comes from a man younger than 40 in good health and CMV-seropositive. The specimen sequenced was PBMCs. The chain combines TRBV5-6 with TRBJ2-5; tentative D call: TRBD1 (5 bases). The CDR3 nucleotides are TGTGCCAGCAGCTTGGCCCAGGGATTAGTAAAGACCCAGTACTTC. It codes for CASSLAQGLVKTQYF.